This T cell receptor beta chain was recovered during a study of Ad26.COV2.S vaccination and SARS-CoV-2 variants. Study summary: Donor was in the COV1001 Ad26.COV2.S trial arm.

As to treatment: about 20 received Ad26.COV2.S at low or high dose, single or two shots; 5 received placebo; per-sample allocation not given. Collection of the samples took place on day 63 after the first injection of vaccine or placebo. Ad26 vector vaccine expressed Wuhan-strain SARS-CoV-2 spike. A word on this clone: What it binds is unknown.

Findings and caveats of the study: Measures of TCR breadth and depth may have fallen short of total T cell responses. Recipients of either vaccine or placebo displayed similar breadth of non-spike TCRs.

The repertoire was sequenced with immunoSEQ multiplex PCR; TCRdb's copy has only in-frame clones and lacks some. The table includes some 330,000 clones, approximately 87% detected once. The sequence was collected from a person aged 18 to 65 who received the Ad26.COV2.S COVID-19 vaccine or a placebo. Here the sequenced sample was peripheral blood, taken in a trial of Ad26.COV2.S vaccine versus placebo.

CDR3 region: CASKLGQGDTGELFF. The CDR3 nucleotides read TGTGCCAGTAAATTGGGACAGGGCGACACCGGGGAGCTGTTTTTT. This sequence joins TRBV19 and TRBJ2-2; the match to TRBD1 covers 9 bases. The CDR3 has 15 residues. Trimming at V came to 7 bases and at J to 3 bases, leaving 6 bases not matched to a gene. The germline gives CDR1 LNHDA, CDR2 SQIVND (reference sequence).